Following are 26 T cell receptor beta chains from one sample sequenced in a study of Graves' ophthalmopathy and Graves' hyperthyroidism. Amplification of the TCR beta CDR3 regions used RNA transcripts (as template). The first round was an RT-PCR with HTBI primers, and the second round was a multiplex PCR. TCRdb independently ran MiXCR on the multiplex PCR reads; one entry per CDR3 protein. The sample holds roughly 350,000 distinct CDR3 sequences; 17% are singletons and the top ten take 2.4%. The sample consisted of peripheral blood. All receptors derive from an adult woman with stable Graves' hyperthyroidism.

This clonotype was counted only a few times. A much more abundant neighbour one base away suggests this may be a read error. This chain joins TRBV2 and TRBJ2-7; D is uncertain. The V gene's germline CDR1 is SNHLY and CDR2 FYNNEI. V gave up 8 bases and J gave up 5 bases, with 25 bases separating them. The CDR3 has 16 amino acids. The CDR3 DNA sequence: TGTGCCAGCGGTCTCAATTCGGACCCGAGGCTGGACGAGCAGTACTTC. It yields the protein CASGLNSDPRLDEQYF.

This clonotype was seen many times. The gene calls are TRBV11-3 and TRBJ1-2; D perhaps matches TRBD1 (6 bases). Germline-derived CDR1 and CDR2 are SGHNT and YENEEA. The germline V and J ends were trimmed by 4 bases and 4 bases, with 13 bases remaining between them. This CDR3 is built from 14 residues. In nucleotides, the CDR3 is TGTGCCAGCAGCTACCCGTGGACAGCCTATGGCTACACCTTC. This translates into CASSYPWTAYGYTF. The full variable domain, completed using reference TRBV11-3 and TRBJ1-2, is EAGVVQSPRYKIIEKKQPVAFWCNPISGHNTLYWYLQNLGQGPELLIRYENEEAVDDSQLPKDRFSAERLKGVDSTLKIQPAELGDSAVYLCASSYPWTAYGYTFGSGTRLTVV.

This clonotype was counted many times. This chain joins TRBV7-6 and TRBJ2-5; perhaps TRBD2 as D (5 bases). Germline assignment: CDR1 SGHVS and CDR2 FNYEAQ. V lost 4 bases to trimming and J lost 4 bases, with 16 bases between them. The CDR3 covers 15 residues. CDR3 in amino acids: CASSWAGKAGETQYF. For the CDR3, the DNA is TGTGCCAGCAGCTGGGCCGGGAAGGCGGGAGAGACCCAGTACTTC.

The table lists this clonotype with many counts. The chain couples TRBV6-9 to TRBJ2-5; possibly TRBD1 or TRBD2 for D (5 bases each). The CDR3 loop spans 16 amino acids. V lost 7 bases, J lost 5 bases, and 23 bases lay in between. Germline CDR1 and CDR2: MNHGY and SVAAGI. The CDR3 reads CASTFFSGTPAETQYF. As DNA, the CDR3 is TGTGCCAGCACCTTTTTTTCCGGGACGCCGGCTGAGACCCAGTACTTC.

This clonotype appeared a single time. V gene TRBV25-1 combines with J gene TRBJ2-6, with 7 bases fitting TRBD1. The CDR3 covers 18 residues. From germline, CDR1 is MGHDK and CDR2 SYGVNS. Germline trimming cut 4 bases from V and 0 bases from J; bases unmatched to any gene: 9. The CDR3 protein is CASSARQGKSSGANVLTF. CDR3 in DNA: TGTGCCAGCAGTGCCCGACAGGGAAAAAGCTCTGGGGCCAACGTCCTGACTTTC.

This clonotype has a count of ten or more. This chain connects TRBV7-3 to TRBJ2-5; TRBD2 matches at 8 bases. Per germline, CDR1 SGHTA and CDR2 FQGTGA. V dropped 5 bases and J dropped 2; count of bases not matched to a gene: 7. This CDR3 is built from 15 residues. The CDR3: CASSLFAGGQETQYF. CDR3 DNA sequence: TGTGCCAGCAGCCTTTTCGCGGGGGGACAAGAGACCCAGTACTTC.

This clonotype was seen many times. The J gene is TRBJ1-5, the V gene TRBV11-1; 7 nucleotides match TRBD1. The J segment lost 7 bases and the V segment lost 5 bases, leaving 5 bases of the junction unmatched. The CDR3 covers 13 residues. CDR1 is SGHAT and CDR2 is FQDESV in the germline V gene (reference sequence). The CDR3 reads CASSTGVGQPQHF. The CDR3 nucleotides are TGTGCCAGCAGCACAGGGGTTGGCCAGCCCCAGCATTTT. The variable domain in full, completed from reference TRBV11-1 and TRBJ1-5, reads EAEVAQSPRYKITEKSQAVAFWCDPISGHATLYWYRQILGQGPELLVQFQDESVVDDSQLPKDRFSAERLKGVDSTLKIQPAELGDSAMYLCASSTGVGQPQHFGDGTRLSIL.

This clonotype has a count of ten or more. This rearrangement joins TRBV6-5 to TRBJ1-1; TRBD1 might be the D (5 bases). This CDR3 is 14 amino acids long. V dropped 6 bases and J dropped 3 bases, with 14 bases sitting between them. CDR1 MNHEY and CDR2 SVGAGI come from the germline V gene. The CDR3 region is CASRAGTIDTEAFF. The CDR3 DNA is TGTGCCAGCAGGGCCGGGACCATTGACACTGAAGCTTTCTTT.

The gene calls are TRBV12-3 or TRBV12-4 and TRBJ1-5, with a possible D match to TRBD1 (5 bases). This CDR3 spans 14 amino acids. Trimming removed 5 bases from V and 2 bases from J, with 10 bases in between. The CDR3: CASSIQQGNQPQHF. CDR3 DNA: TGTGCCAGCAGTATTCAACAGGGCAATCAGCCCCAGCATTTT.

This rearrangement joins TRBV14 to TRBJ1-1; D not certain. This CDR3 contains 12 residues. Germline assignment: CDR1 SGHDN and CDR2 FVKESK. V shed 8 bases and J shed 2 bases, with 9 bases lying between them. The CDR3 is CASGLTNTEAFF. The CDR3 bases are TGTGCCAGCGGCTTGACCAACACTGAAGCTTTCTTT.

This clonotype was detected ten times or more. V gene TRBV2 combines with J gene TRBJ1-1; D may be TRBD1 (6 bases). The V and J ends lost 8 bases and 2 bases respectively, with 12 bases between them. CDR3 length: 13 amino acids. CDR1 is SNHLY and CDR2 is FYNNEI in the germline V gene. The CDR3, as DNA: TGTGCCAGCCAAAGGGGGGTTAACACTGAAGCTTTCTTT. Its translation is CASQRGVNTEAFF.

Ten or more counts support this clonotype. The CDR3 reads CASSLLGTGFTSSYNEQFF. The CDR3 DNA reads TGTGCCAGCAGCTTATTAGGGACAGGGTTTACGAGCTCCTACAATGAGCAGTTCTTC. The rearrangement joins TRBV7-6 to TRBJ2-1; 9 bases line up with TRBD1. V was pared by 2 bases and J by 0 bases, with 11 bases of the junction left unmatched. The germline V gene has CDR1 SGHVS and CDR2 FNYEAQ. The CDR3 loop spans 19 amino acids.

This clonotype was detected ten times or more. The CDR3 spells CASSDRGTEAFF. CDR3 DNA: TGTGCCAGCAGTGATCGGGGAACTGAAGCTTTCTTT. The J gene is TRBJ1-1, the V gene TRBV28; the D is unclear. Germline assignment: CDR1 MDHEN and CDR2 SYDVKM. V was clipped by 5 bases and J by 5 bases, with 9 bases between them. The CDR3 is made up of 12 amino acids. Full variable domain (outside the CDR3, taken from reference TRBV28 and TRBJ1-1): DVKVTQSSRYLVKRTGEKVFLECVQDMDHENMFWYRQDPGLGLRLIYFSYDVKMKEKGDIPEGYSVSREKKERFSLILESASTNQTSMYLCASSDRGTEAFFGQGTRLTVV.

This clonotype was observed many times. The chain combines TRBV5-1 with TRBJ2-7; tentatively, D is TRBD1 (6 bases). The V end was cut by 8 bases, the J end by 2 bases, with 11 bases between. The length of the CDR3 is 12 residues. Germline V lookup: CDR1 SGHRS, CDR2 YFSETQ. The CDR3 protein is CASRTEAYEQYF. The CDR3 region has the DNA TGCGCCAGTAGGACAGAAGCCTACGAGCAGTACTTC.

The table lists this clonotype with a few counts. The chain joins TRBV30 to TRBJ2-5, with D possibly TRBD2 on 6 matching bases. Trimming pared 5 bases from V and 6 bases from J, leaving 22 bases between. The CDR3 length is 15 residues. CDR1 GTSNPN and CDR2 SVGIG come from the germline V gene (reference sequence). The CDR3 loop reads CAWSPGGLGRKTQYF. The CDR3 coding sequence is TGTGCCTGGTCGCCCGGGGGTTTGGGTCGGAAGACCCAGTACTTC.

This clonotype was seen repeatedly, ten times or more. The V and J genes are TRBV7-9 and TRBJ2-6; unclear D gene. V was clipped by 5 bases and J by 3 bases, with 11 bases between them. The CDR3 length is 15 residues. Looked up from germline, CDR1 is SEHNR and CDR2 is FQNEAQ (reference sequence). The CDR3 sequence is CASSPTIGGANVLTF. The CDR3 nucleotides are TGTGCCAGCAGCCCTACTATAGGTGGGGCCAACGTCCTGACTTTC. Full variable domain (outside the CDR3, taken from reference TRBV7-9 and TRBJ2-6): DTGVSQNPRHKITKRGQNVTFRCDPISEHNRLYWYRQTLGQGPEFLTYFQNEAQLEKSRLLSDRFSAERPKGSFSTLEIQRTEQGDSAMYLCASSPTIGGANVLTFGAGSRLTVL.

V usage is TRBV12-3 or TRBV12-4 and J usage is TRBJ2-5; no clear D gene. The CDR3 is 14 amino acids. V was cut by 5 bases and J by 4 bases, with 14 bases left in between. The CDR3 spells CASSGSGSGETQYF. As DNA, the CDR3 is TGTGCCAGCAGTGGGTCAGGCTCAGGAGAGACCCAGTACTTC.

Comments on this clonotype: Just one base apart from a much larger clone, this may be a read error. Because it lacks the conserved phenylalanine or tryptophan at the end, this CDR3 is likely a read error. The chain joins TRBV29-1 to TRBJ2-7, with TRBD1 matching over 12 bases. J was trimmed by 6 bases and V by 4 bases; bases with no gene match: 7. CDR3 size: 14 residues. Looked up from germline, CDR1 is SQVTM and CDR2 is ANQGSEA. CDR3 nucleotide sequence: TGCAGCGTTGTTCCCGGGACAGGGGGCTCCGAGCAGTACTCC. Residues: CSVVPGTGGSEQYS.

This clonotype was found many times. The genes are TRBV29-1 and TRBJ2-7; 9 bases agree with TRBD1. CDR1 is SQVTM, CDR2 ANQGSEA, per germline. Trimming removed 8 bases from V and 4 bases from J; junction bases left unmatched: 6. The CDR3 runs to 12 residues. CDR3 in amino acids: CSTRDRAYEQYF. The CDR3 DNA sequence: TGCAGCACCCGGGACAGGGCATACGAGCAGTACTTC.

Concerning this clonotype: A read error may explain this, as a much larger clone is one base away. The chain links TRBV19 to TRBJ1-1; no clear D. The CDR3 runs to 13 residues. Germline CDR1 and CDR2: LNHDA and SQIVND (reference sequence). The CDR3 bases are TGTGCCAGTAGTGTCGGACGGACCCTGGAAGCTTGCTTT. It encodes CASSVGRTLEACF.

The CDR3 bases are TGCAGCGTTGCCCCCTATCTGGGGCGAGAGACCCAGTACTTC. This codes for CSVAPYLGRETQYF. The chain employs TRBV29-1 and TRBJ2-5; TRBD1 is a possible D gene (5 bases). V gave up 4 bases and J gave up 4 bases, with 16 bases separating them. The CDR3 runs to 14 residues. Germline V gene sequence: CDR1 SQVTM, CDR2 ANQGSEA.

This clonotype was recorded at least ten times. The chain combines TRBV28 with TRBJ2-7; the D gene could be TRBD1 or TRBD2 (5 bases each). The CDR3 sequence is 14 residues long. CDR1 and CDR2 from the germline V gene are MDHEN and SYDVKM. Trimming took off 3 bases at V and 3 bases at J, with 12 bases between the two ends. CDR3 in amino acids: CASSFHPGHYEQYF. CDR3 in DNA: TGTGCCAGCAGTTTCCACCCGGGGCACTACGAGCAGTACTTC.

Turning to this clonotype: Its ends do not fully match the called genes, so a read error is possible. The rearrangement uses TRBV20-1 and TRBJ2-4; 10 bases align to TRBD2. This CDR3 comprises 15 residues. Germline CDR1 is DFQATT and CDR2 is SNEGSKA (reference sequence). CDR3 protein: CSASQREGGENIKYF. Written as DNA, the CDR3 is TGCAGTGCTAGTCAGCGGGAGGGAGGGGAAAACATTAAGTACTTC.

Notes on this clonotype: Compared with germline, one end of the junction differs, possibly owing to a read error. The chain couples TRBV11-2 to TRBJ1-2; D is perhaps TRBD1 (6 bases). The CDR3 has 16 amino acids. CDR1 SGHAT and CDR2 FQNNGV come from the germline V gene. CDR3: CASSSMTGTRAYDYTF. CDR3 DNA sequence: TGTGCCAGCAGCTCCATGACAGGAACCCGAGCTTATGACTACACCTTC.

J is TRBJ1-1 and V is TRBV2; D not certain. CDR1 and CDR2 (germline): SNHLY, FYNNEI. The CDR3 has 12 residues. The ends were cut back, 5 bases at V and 7 bases at J, with 11 bases in the middle. CDR3 DNA sequence: TGTGCCAGCAGTTTCCTCAGGAGTGAAGCTTTCTTT. Translating gives CASSFLRSEAFF.

This clonotype has a count of ten or more. The V gene is TRBV9, the J gene TRBJ2-5; 14 bases match TRBD2. Germline loops: CDR1 SGDLS, CDR2 YYNGEE. The CDR3 has 17 residues. V gave up 4 bases and J gave up 4 bases; unmatched junction bases: 9. The CDR3 region is CASSFSPTSGRGETQYF. CDR3 sequence (DNA): TGTGCCAGCAGCTTCTCCCCGACTAGCGGGAGGGGAGAGACCCAGTACTTC.